Given below is one T cell receptor beta chain in context. This sample was included in a study of blood T cell repertoires in COVID-19. Method: immunoSEQ multiplex PCR; TCRdb's copy keeps in-frame clones and lacks some. Of a few hundred thousand clones listed, 75% to 90% are singletons. This clonotype originated in a woman of 80 years or more with COVID-19, enrolled during active disease. What was sequenced was peripheral blood.

Here the CDR3 reads CASSLAATEGTGELFF. CDR3 DNA: TGTGCCAGCAGCTTAGCGGCAACAGAAGGAACCGGGGAGCTGTTTTTT. The chain recombines TRBV7-2 with TRBJ2-2, with D hard to call. The germline V gene has CDR1 SGHTA and CDR2 FQGNSA. V lost 0 bases and J 5 bases, leaving 13 bases between the germline ends. The CDR3 spans 16 residues.